Sequencing of this T cell receptor beta chain was carried out in a study of blood T cell repertoires in COVID-19. Turning to the study itself: The United States, Italy and Spain provided the acute and convalescent COVID-19 samples. T cells, B-cell-depleted T cells, or PBMCs supplied cDNA or gDNA.

Authors' methods: Reference gene primer amplification gave estimated nucleated cell counts. Measured with immunoSEQ multiplex PCR; TCRdb has only the in-frame clones, and not every one. V and J calls and clone size are as listed in that table; D and trimming were resolved from the DNA. The sample holds around 52,000 clones, roughly 82% seen once. CDR1 and CDR2 (germline): KGHDR, SFDVKD. With V trimmed by 3 bases and J by 5 bases, 10 bases remained unmatched. This CDR3 spans 16 amino acids. V and J are TRBV24-1 and TRBJ1-1, with 8 bases matching TRBD1. Sequenced material: peripheral blood. The clonotype originates from a woman in her sixties with acute or convalescent COVID-19. For the CDR3, the DNA is TGTGCCACCAGTGATCCAAATGACAGGGGTGGGACTGAAGCTTTCTTT. Its translation is CATSDPNDRGGTEAFF.